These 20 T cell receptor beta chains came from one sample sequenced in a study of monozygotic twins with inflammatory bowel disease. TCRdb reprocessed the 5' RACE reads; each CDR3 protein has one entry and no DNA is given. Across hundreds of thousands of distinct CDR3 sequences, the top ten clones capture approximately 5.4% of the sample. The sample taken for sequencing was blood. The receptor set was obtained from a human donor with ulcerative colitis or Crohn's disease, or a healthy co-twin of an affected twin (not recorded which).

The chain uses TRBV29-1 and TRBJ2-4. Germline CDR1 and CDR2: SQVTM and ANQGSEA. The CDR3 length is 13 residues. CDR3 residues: CSVEGWLKNIQYF.

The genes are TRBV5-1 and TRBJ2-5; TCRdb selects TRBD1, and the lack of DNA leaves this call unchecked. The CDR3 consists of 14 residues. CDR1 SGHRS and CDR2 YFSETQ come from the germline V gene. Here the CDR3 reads CASSSGTGTETQYF.

Here the CDR3 reads CASSDRSTQYF. J is TRBJ2-3 and V is TRBV10-1. The CDR3 is 11 residues long. Germline lookup yields CDR1 WNHNN and CDR2 SYGVQD (reference sequence).

The CDR3 reads CASNGGNQETQYF. The chain employs TRBV10-1 and TRBJ2-5. In germline, CDR1 is WNHNN, CDR2 SYGVQD (reference sequence). CDR3 length equals 13 residues.

CDR3 amino acids: CAWATKTATDTQYF. The gene calls are TRBV30 and TRBJ2-3. Germline assignment: CDR1 GTSNPN and CDR2 SVGIG (reference sequence). This CDR3 region has 14 residues.

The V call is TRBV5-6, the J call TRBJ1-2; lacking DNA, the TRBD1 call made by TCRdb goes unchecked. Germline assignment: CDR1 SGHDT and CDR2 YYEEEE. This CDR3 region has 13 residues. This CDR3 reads CASSRDRAYGYTF.

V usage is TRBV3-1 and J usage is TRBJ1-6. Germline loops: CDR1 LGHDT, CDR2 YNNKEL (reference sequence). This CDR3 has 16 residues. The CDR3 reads CASSQYVSSYNSPLHF.

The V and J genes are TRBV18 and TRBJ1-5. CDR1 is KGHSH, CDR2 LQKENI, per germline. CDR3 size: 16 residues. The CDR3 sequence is CASSPPREYSNQPQHF.

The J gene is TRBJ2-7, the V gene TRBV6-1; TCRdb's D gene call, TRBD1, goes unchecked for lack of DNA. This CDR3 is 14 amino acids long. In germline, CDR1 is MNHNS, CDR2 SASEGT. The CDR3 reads CASTTGTGSWEQYF.

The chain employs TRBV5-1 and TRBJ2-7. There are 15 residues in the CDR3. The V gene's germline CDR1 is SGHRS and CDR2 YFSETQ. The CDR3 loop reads CASSLANPDYYEQYF.

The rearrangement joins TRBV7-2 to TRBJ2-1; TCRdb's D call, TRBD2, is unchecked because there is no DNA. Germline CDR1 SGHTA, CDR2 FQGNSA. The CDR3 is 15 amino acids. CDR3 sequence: CASSGNSASYNEQFF.

The CDR3: CASRGRSVVYGYTF. The chain has TRBV5-1 and TRBJ1-2. The germline V gene encodes CDR1 SGHRS and CDR2 YFSETQ. The CDR3 is made up of 14 amino acids.

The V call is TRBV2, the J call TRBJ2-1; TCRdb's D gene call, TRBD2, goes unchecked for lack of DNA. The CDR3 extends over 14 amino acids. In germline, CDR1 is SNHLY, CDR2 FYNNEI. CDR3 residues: CATKGLAEPGEQFF.

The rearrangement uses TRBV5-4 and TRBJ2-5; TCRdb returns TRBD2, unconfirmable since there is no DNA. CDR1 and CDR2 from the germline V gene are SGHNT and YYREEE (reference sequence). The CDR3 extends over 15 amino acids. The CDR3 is CASSLLAAYQETQYF.

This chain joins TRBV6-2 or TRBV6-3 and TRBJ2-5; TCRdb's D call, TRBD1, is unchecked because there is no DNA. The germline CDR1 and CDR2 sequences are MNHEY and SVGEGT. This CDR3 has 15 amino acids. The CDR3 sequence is CASTPVAGRGGTQYF.

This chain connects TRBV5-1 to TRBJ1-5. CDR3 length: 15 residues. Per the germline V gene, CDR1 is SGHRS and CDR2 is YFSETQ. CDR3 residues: CASSPTAGLNQPQHF.

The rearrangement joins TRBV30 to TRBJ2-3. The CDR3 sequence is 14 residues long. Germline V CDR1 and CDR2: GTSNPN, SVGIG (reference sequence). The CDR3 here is CAWIRQDLLDTQYF.

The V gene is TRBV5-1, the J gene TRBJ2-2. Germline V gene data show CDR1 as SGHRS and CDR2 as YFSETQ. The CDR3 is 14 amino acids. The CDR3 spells CASSLAAVTGELFF.

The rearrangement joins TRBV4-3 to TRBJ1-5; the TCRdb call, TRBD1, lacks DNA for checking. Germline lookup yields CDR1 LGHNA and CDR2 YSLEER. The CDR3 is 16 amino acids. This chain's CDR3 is CASSQGTGVGNQPQHF.

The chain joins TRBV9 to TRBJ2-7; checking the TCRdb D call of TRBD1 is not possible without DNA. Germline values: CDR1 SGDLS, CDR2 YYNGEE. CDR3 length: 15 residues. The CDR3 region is CASSESTGGKDEQYF.